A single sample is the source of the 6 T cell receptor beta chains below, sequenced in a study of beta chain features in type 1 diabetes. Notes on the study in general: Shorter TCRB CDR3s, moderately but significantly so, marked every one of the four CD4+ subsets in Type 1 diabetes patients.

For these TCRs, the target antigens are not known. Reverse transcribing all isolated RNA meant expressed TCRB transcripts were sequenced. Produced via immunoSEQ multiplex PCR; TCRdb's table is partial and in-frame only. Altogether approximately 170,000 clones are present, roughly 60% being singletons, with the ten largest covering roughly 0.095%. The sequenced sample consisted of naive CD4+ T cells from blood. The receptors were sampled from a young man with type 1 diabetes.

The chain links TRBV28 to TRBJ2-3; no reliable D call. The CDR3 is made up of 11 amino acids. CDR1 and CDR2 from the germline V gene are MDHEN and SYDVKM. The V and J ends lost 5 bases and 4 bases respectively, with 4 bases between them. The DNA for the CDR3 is TGTGCCAGCAGTCGATCAGATACGCAGTATTTT. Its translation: CASSRSDTQYF.

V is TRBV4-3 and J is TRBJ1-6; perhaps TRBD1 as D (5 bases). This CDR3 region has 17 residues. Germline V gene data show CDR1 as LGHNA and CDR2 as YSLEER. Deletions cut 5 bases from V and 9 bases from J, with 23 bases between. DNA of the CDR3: TGCGCCAGCAGCGAAGGGGCGTATCGTTCAGCGGGTTCACCCCTCCACTTT. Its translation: CASSEGAYRSAGSPLHF.

The CDR3 DNA reads TGTGCCACCAGCCGAGCGGGGGGAGGAAAGGGCGATACGCAGTATTTT. This gives the protein CATSRAGGGKGDTQYF. V gene TRBV15 combines with J gene TRBJ2-3; 9 positions match TRBD2. Germline-derived CDR1 and CDR2 are LNHNV and YYDKDF (reference sequence). CDR3 size: 16 residues. V lost 5 bases and J lost 6; bases outside the gene matches: 12.

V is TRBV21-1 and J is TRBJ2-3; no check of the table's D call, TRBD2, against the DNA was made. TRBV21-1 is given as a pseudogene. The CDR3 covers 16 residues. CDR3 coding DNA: TGTGCCAGCAGCAAAGCGCCTAGCGGCCGCACAGATACGCAGTATTTT. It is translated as CASSKAPSGRTDTQYF.

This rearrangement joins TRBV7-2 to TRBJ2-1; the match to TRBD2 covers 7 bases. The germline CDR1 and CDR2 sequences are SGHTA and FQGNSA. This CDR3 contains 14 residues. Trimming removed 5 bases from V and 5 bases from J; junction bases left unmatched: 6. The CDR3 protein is CASSGLGIHNEQFF. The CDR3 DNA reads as TGTGCCAGCAGCGGACTAGGGATTCACAATGAGCAGTTCTTC.

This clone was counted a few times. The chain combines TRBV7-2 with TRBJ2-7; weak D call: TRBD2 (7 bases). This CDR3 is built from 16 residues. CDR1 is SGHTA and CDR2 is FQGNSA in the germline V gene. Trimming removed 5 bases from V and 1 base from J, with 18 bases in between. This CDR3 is CASSVRSGGPSYEQYF. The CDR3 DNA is TGTGCCAGCAGCGTCCGCTCGGGGGGCCCTTCCTACGAGCAGTACTTC.